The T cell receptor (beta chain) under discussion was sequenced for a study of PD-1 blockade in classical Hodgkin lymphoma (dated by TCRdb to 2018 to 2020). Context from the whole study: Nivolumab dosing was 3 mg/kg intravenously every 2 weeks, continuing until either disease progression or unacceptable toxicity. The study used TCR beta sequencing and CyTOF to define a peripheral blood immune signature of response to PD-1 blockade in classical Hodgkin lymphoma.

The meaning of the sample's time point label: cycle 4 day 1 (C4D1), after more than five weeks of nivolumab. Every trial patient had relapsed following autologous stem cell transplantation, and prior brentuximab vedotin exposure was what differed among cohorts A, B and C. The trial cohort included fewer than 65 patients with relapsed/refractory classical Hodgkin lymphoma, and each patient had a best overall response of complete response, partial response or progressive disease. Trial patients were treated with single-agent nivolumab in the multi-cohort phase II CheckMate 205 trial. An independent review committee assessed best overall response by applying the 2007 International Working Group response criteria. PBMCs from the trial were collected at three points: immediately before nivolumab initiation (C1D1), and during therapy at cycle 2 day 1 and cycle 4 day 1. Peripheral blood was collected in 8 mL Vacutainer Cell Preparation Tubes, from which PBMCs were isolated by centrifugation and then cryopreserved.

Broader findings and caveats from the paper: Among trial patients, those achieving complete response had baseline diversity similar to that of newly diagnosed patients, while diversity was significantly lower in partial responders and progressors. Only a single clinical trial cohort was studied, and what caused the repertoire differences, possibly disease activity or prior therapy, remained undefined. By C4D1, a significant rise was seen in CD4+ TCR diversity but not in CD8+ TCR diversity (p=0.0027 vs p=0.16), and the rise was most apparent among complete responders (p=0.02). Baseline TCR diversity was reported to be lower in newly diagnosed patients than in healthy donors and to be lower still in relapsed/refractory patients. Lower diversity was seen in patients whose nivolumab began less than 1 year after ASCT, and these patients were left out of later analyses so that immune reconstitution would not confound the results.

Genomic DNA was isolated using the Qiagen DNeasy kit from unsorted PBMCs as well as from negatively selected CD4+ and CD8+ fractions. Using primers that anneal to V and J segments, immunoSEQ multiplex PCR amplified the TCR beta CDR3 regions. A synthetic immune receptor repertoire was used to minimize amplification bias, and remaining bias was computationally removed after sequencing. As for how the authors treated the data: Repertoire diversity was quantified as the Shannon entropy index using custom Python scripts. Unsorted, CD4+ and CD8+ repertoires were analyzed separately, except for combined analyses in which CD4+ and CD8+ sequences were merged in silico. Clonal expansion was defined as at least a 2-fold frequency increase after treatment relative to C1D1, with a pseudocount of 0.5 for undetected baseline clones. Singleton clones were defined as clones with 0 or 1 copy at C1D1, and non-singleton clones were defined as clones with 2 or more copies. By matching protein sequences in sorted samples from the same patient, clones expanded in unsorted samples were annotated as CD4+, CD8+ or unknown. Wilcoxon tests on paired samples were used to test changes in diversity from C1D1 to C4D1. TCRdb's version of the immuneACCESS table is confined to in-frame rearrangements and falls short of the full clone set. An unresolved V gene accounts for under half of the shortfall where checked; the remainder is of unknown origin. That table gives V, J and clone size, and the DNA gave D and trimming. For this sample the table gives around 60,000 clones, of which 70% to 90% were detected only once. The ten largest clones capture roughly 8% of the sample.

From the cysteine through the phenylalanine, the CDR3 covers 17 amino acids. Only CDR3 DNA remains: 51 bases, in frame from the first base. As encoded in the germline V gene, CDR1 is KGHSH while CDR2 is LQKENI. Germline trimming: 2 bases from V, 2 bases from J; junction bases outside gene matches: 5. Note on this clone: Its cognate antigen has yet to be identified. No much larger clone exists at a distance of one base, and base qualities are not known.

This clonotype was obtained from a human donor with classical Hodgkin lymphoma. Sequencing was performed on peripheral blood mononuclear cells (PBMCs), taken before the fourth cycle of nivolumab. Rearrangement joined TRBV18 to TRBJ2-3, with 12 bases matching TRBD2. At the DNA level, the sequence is TGTGCCAGCTCACCAAGGACTAGCGGGATCCTCACAGATACGCAGTATTTT. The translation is CASSPRTSGILTDTQYF.